The 23 T cell receptor beta chains below were found in one sample sequenced in a study of metastatic and nonmetastatic thyroid tumors. The entire patient cohort was treatment-naive prior to thyroid surgery. TCRdb reprocessed the PCR reads using MiXCR. The sample comprises 30,000 to 45,000 clones, about 30% of which are singletons, and more than 15% rests with the top ten. Sequenced input: tumor tissue. The receptors were sampled from a female donor with papillary thyroid cancer or a benign thyroid nodule (not recorded which). Some clones in this sample may be carry-over from other donors' samples.

This clone has more than one count but fewer than ten. The CDR3, as DNA: TGTGCCAGCAGTTTTGTGGTGGCGGGCGGCTACACCTTC. Its translation: CASSFVVAGGYTF. This rearrangement joins TRBV12-3 or TRBV12-4 to TRBJ1-2; D is uncertain. The CDR3 spans 13 residues. V lost 3 bases, J lost 8 bases, and 13 bases lay in between.

This clone was found many times. The chain combines TRBV28 with TRBJ2-7; 9 bases are a match to TRBD1. Germline assignment: CDR1 MDHEN and CDR2 SYDVKM. The V and J ends lost 3 bases and 3 bases, in that order; junction bases with no gene match: 9. This CDR3 has 16 amino acids. CDR3 in DNA: TGTGCCAGCAGTTTGGTCCTCGACAGGGGGGGCTACGAGCAGTACTTC. It is translated as CASSLVLDRGGYEQYF.

The chain combines TRBV4-3 with TRBJ1-6, with unresolved D. V was trimmed by 0 bases and J by 6 bases, leaving 9 bases between them. The CDR3 covers 15 residues. Germline V gene sequence: CDR1 LGHNA, CDR2 YSLEER. The CDR3 nucleotides read TGCGCCAGCAGCCAAGACAATCGGGCTAATTCACCCCTCCACTTT. Amino acid sequence: CASSQDNRANSPLHF.

Sample share makes this clone large. This chain joins TRBV27 and TRBJ2-7; TRBD1 matches 9 bases. After removal of 0 bases from V and 4 bases from J, the junction contained 10 bases not matched to a gene. Germline lookup yields CDR1 MNHEY and CDR2 SMNVEV (reference sequence). This CDR3 is 17 amino acids long. The CDR3 DNA is TGTGCCAGCAGTTTATCGCACTCCGGGACAGGGATTTACGAGCAGTACTTC. It encodes CASSLSHSGTGIYEQYF.

The chain couples TRBV6-5 to TRBJ1-6; 9 bases agree with TRBD1. CDR1 is MNHEY, CDR2 SVGAGI, per germline. V lost 4 bases to trimming and J lost 8 bases; unmatched junction nucleotides: 6. There are 15 residues in the CDR3. As DNA, the CDR3 is TGTGCCAGCAGTTCTCGGACAGGGGATTATTCACCCCTCCACTTT. It is translated as CASSSRTGDYSPLHF.

The rearrangement links TRBV18 to TRBJ1-4; D uncertain. The CDR3 sequence is 13 residues long. The V gene lost 3 bases and the J gene lost 0 bases, with 2 bases spanning the gap. Looked up from germline, CDR1 is KGHSH and CDR2 is LQKENI. The CDR3: CASSPATNEKLFF. In DNA form, the CDR3 reads TGTGCCAGCTCACCCGCAACTAATGAAAAACTGTTTTTT. Using reference TRBV18 and TRBJ1-4 for the parts outside the CDR3, the full variable domain is NAGVMQNPRHLVRRRGQEARLRCSPMKGHSHVYWYRQLPEEGLKFMVYLQKENIIDESGMPKERFSAEFPKEGPSILRIQQVVRGDSAAYFCASSPATNEKLFFGSGTQLSVL.

The chain combines TRBV6-2 or TRBV6-3 with TRBJ2-7, with TRBD1 matching over 8 bases. Germline assignment: CDR1 MNHEY and CDR2 SVGEGT. This CDR3 contains 15 residues. V lost 5 bases to trimming and J lost 7 bases; unmatched junction nucleotides: 13. CDR3 DNA: TGTGCCAGCAGTGGCGAGTCGTGGACAGGGAGTGAGCAGTACTTC. Translated, it gives CASSGESWTGSEQYF.

About this clone: A much larger clone differs by one base, so this may be a read error. The rearrangement joins TRBV14 to TRBJ1-3; D is uncertain. This CDR3 is built from 12 residues. Per germline, CDR1 SGHDN and CDR2 FVKESK. DNA of the CDR3: TGTGCCAGCAGCCAAGAAAGACCGGGATTCAATTTT. Its protein product is CASSQERPGFNF.

This clone was recorded a few times. The rearrangement uses TRBV12-3 or TRBV12-4 and TRBJ1-2; no reliable D call. The CDR3 totals 14 residues. V dropped 5 bases and J dropped 6 bases, with 16 bases sitting between them. The CDR3, as DNA: TGTGCCAGCAGTCTTCGAAGTCTTGGGAATGGCTACACCTTC. This gives the protein CASSLRSLGNGYTF.

The table lists this clone with a few counts. In DNA form, the CDR3 reads TGTGCCAGCAGTTCGGGACTTTACAATGAGCAGTTCTTC. It translates to CASSSGLYNEQFF. The chain has TRBV27 and TRBJ2-1, with D possibly TRBD2 on 6 matching bases. The CDR3 has 13 residues. CDR1 is MNHEY, CDR2 SMNVEV, per germline (reference sequence). The V end lost 4 bases, the J end lost 4 bases, and 8 bases lay between the germline ends.

V gene TRBV20-1 combines with J gene TRBJ2-7, with D possibly being TRBD2 (6 bases). The CDR3 has 14 amino acids. V was pared by 5 bases and J by 2 bases, with 16 bases between. Looked up from germline, CDR1 is DFQATT and CDR2 is SNEGSKA (reference sequence). The chain's CDR3 is CSARDHGGTYEQYF. The CDR3 DNA follows: TGCAGTGCTCGGGACCATGGGGGGACCTACGAGCAGTACTTC.

This clone came up a few times. V gene TRBV19 combines with J gene TRBJ1-2; D gene uncertain. The CDR3 is 14 amino acids. Trimming cost V 6 bases and J 10 bases, with 21 bases left between them. CDR1 is LNHDA and CDR2 is SQIVND in the germline V gene (reference sequence). CDR3 sequence: CASSGLGEKDDYTF. In DNA, the CDR3 is TGTGCCAGTAGCGGACTGGGCGAGAAAGATGACTACACCTTC.

This clone appeared a few times. The J gene is TRBJ1-1, the V gene TRBV28; 7 nucleotides match TRBD1. The CDR3 has 15 amino acids. The V gene end was trimmed by 5 bases and the J gene end by 1 base; junction bases not matched to a gene: 7. The germline V gene encodes CDR1 MDHEN and CDR2 SYDVKM. CDR3 region: CASSRPGGPNTEAFF. The CDR3 DNA reads as TGTGCCAGCAGTAGACCAGGGGGTCCGAACACTGAAGCTTTCTTT.

The chain recombines TRBV6-1 with TRBJ1-4, with 7 nucleotides matching TRBD1. The V segment lost 8 bases and the J segment 7 bases; nucleotides outside the gene matches: 16. The length of the CDR3 is 16 residues. Germline V gives CDR1 MNHNS, CDR2 SASEGT. The CDR3 protein is CASRRRRQGLGEKLFF. Written as DNA, the CDR3 is TGTGCCAGCCGAAGAAGAAGACAGGGTTTGGGTGAAAAACTGTTTTTT.

The genes are TRBV4-1 and TRBJ2-2, with 12 bases identical to TRBD1. With V trimmed by 7 bases and J by 9 bases, 9 bases remained unmatched. CDR1 and CDR2 (germline): MGHRA, YSYEKL. The CDR3 has 15 amino acids. The CDR3, as DNA: TGCGCCAGCAACCCTGAGGGACAGGGGGCAAGGGAGCTGTTTTTT. The encoded protein is CASNPEGQGARELFF.

This clone turned up a few times. CDR3 nucleotide sequence: TGTGCCAGCAGTCAAGAAGGTGGGGCCAACTATGGCTACACCTTC. It translates to CASSQEGGANYGYTF. V usage is TRBV6-1 and J usage is TRBJ1-2, with D maybe TRBD1 (5 bases). This CDR3 has 15 amino acids. The germline gives CDR1 MNHNS, CDR2 SASEGT. Trimming shortened V by 5 bases and J by 2 bases, and 15 bases separated the two germline ends.

This clone occurred a few times. The chain recombines TRBV6-1 with TRBJ2-7, with 10 bases lining up with TRBD1. CDR1 and CDR2 (germline): MNHNS, SASEGT. This CDR3 comprises 14 residues. V lost 6 bases and J lost 7; bases outside the gene matches: 9. Written as DNA, the CDR3 is TGTGCCAGCAGCTCTCTGACAGGGGGCGTTGAGCAGTACTTC. Its protein is CASSSLTGGVEQYF.

The J gene is TRBJ1-6, the V gene TRBV12-3 or TRBV12-4; possibly TRBD1 for D (6 bases). CDR3 length equals 15 residues. V was pared by 3 bases and J by 7 bases, with 13 bases between. CDR3 nucleotide sequence: TGTGCCAGCAGTTTCATGGGGGGGCACAATTCACCCCTCCACTTT. Translation: CASSFMGGHNSPLHF.

The chain is built from TRBV5-1 and TRBJ2-2; TRBD1 agrees at 7 bases. Germline CDR1 is SGHRS and CDR2 is YFSETQ. CDR3 size: 13 residues. J lost 5 bases, V lost 7 bases, and 5 bases had no gene match. CDR3 in DNA: TGCGCCAGCCGACAGGGTGGGACCGGGGAGCTGTTTTTT. Protein: CASRQGGTGELFF.

V is TRBV5-1 and J is TRBJ2-7, with 8 nucleotides matching TRBD2. CDR3 length equals 15 residues. V shed 4 bases and J 4 bases; nucleotides not matched to a gene: 10. Germline V gives CDR1 SGHRS, CDR2 YFSETQ. The CDR3 nucleotides are TGCGCCAGCAGCCCGGGAGGGACGCAGAGATACGAGCAGTACTTC. Protein: CASSPGGTQRYEQYF. The full variable domain, its missing parts supplied by reference TRBV5-1 and TRBJ2-7, is KAGVTQTPRYLIKTRGQQVTLSCSPISGHRSVSWYQQTPGQGLQFLFEYFSETQRNKGNFPGRFSGRQFSNSRSEMNVSTLELGDSALYLCASSPGGTQRYEQYFGPGTRLTVT.

This clone occurred a few times. This chain uses TRBV2 with TRBJ2-1; perhaps TRBD2 as D (6 bases). Trimming left V 8 bases short and J 3 bases short, with 20 bases between. This CDR3 contains 16 residues. CDR1 is SNHLY, CDR2 FYNNEI, per germline. The CDR3 DNA reads TGTGCCAGCGAAGACGGGCGGACTACCTTCTACAATGAGCAGTTCTTC. Protein product: CASEDGRTTFYNEQFF.

The rearrangement joins TRBV7-2 to TRBJ2-2; 10 nucleotides align to TRBD2. The CDR3 sequence is 15 residues long. Germline V gene data show CDR1 as SGHTA and CDR2 as FQGNSA. The junction had 5 bases not matched to a gene; V was cut back by 2 bases and J by 8 bases. This CDR3 reads CASSLSLAGKGELFF. The CDR3 DNA reads TGTGCCAGCAGCTTATCACTAGCGGGAAAGGGGGAGCTGTTTTTT. Complete variable domain (other parts from reference TRBV7-2 and TRBJ2-2): GAGVSQSPSNKVTEKGKDVELRCDPISGHTALYWYRQSLGQGLEFLIYFQGNSAPDKSGLPSDRFSAERTGGSVSTLTIQRTQQEDSAVYLCASSLSLAGKGELFFGEGSRLTVL.

J is TRBJ1-5 and V is TRBV19; possibly TRBD1 for D (5 bases). The CDR3 extends over 14 amino acids. CDR1 is LNHDA and CDR2 is SQIVND in the germline V gene (reference sequence). V lost 7 bases to trimming and J lost 4 bases, with 14 bases between them. CDR3 nucleotides: TGTGCCAGTAAGTCAGGGCGGGTTAATCAGCCCCAGCATTTT. Translation gives CASKSGRVNQPQHF.